The 15 T cell receptor beta chains presented below share a single source sample, sequenced in a study of T cells in Graves' hyperthyroidism and ophthalmopathy (dated by TCRdb to between 2018 and 2020). The library was prepared using multiplex PCR. Data came from an Illumina HiSeq 2000. Amplification of TCR beta CDR3 regions was carried out from RNA transcripts. The TCR CDR3 was subjected to a first round of RT-PCR using the HTBI primer set and the Qiagen OneStep RT-PCR kit. The public reads were reanalyzed by TCRdb: fastp trimming at Q25, MiXCR alignment, in-frame beta chains only. Rows with a matching CDR3 protein are joined into one entry that keeps the most common DNA and genes. For this sample the table gives 600,000 or so distinct CDR3 sequences, of which under 60% were detected only once. 6.5% to 9% of the sample goes to the ten largest clones. Source material: peripheral blood or thyroid tissue (not recorded which). The receptors here all came from a woman aged 18-29 years with Graves' hyperthyroidism. Donor details come from another sample of the same person, matched by shared clones.

In nucleotides, the CDR3 is TGTGCCATCAGTGTCGAGGGACAGAGGTTTTCTGGGGCCAACGTCCTGACTTTC. Translating gives CAISVEGQRFSGANVLTF. This chain connects TRBV10-3 to TRBJ2-6, with TRBD1 matching over 7 bases. The junction had 10 bases not matched to a gene; V was cut back by 4 bases and J by 1 base. CDR1 and CDR2 from the germline V gene are ENHRY and SYGVKD. The CDR3 runs 18 residues.

The CDR3 region is CASRGLAPGELFF. DNA of the CDR3: TGTGCCAGCAGGGGACTAGCGCCCGGGGAGCTGTTTTTT. The chain employs TRBV9 and TRBJ2-2; the match to TRBD2 covers 10 bases. The V gene's germline CDR1 is SGDLS and CDR2 YYNGEE. The trim removed 5 bases at V and 6 bases at J, leaving 1 base unmatched. This CDR3 contains 13 residues.

At least ten counts were recorded for this clonotype. This rearrangement joins TRBV20-1 to TRBJ2-7, with a tentative D call TRBD1 (6 bases). The CDR3 is made up of 12 amino acids. Per the germline V gene, CDR1 is DFQATT and CDR2 is SNEGSKA (reference sequence). The V and J ends lost 3 bases and 10 bases respectively, with 16 bases between them. The CDR3, as DNA: TGCAGTGCTAGCTCCTTAACAGGGATTCAGTACTTC. Amino acid sequence: CSASSLTGIQYF.

This clonotype has just one count. This chain uses TRBV7-3 with TRBJ2-7; 9 bases fit TRBD1. This CDR3 contains 16 residues. The ends lost 5 bases at V and 3 bases at J; junction bases unmatched: 11. Germline lookup yields CDR1 SGHTA and CDR2 FQGTGA. The CDR3, as DNA: TGTGCCAGCAGCCTGAGAAAGGACAGGGGCCACTACGAGCAGTACTTC. Protein product: CASSLRKDRGHYEQYF.

This chain links TRBV7-6 with TRBJ1-1; D possibly corresponds to TRBD1 (5 bases). The CDR3 covers 16 residues. Trimming took off 3 bases at V and 6 bases at J, with 20 bases between the two ends. CDR1 and CDR2 from the germline V gene are SGHVS and FNYEAQ. CDR3 sequence reads: CASSFPSRQWHPEAFF. The CDR3 DNA is TGTGCCAGCAGCTTCCCGTCGCGACAGTGGCACCCTGAAGCTTTCTTT.

This clonotype showed up just a few times. The chain links TRBV6-9 to TRBJ1-1; D is ambiguous. Germline V gene data show CDR1 as MNHGY and CDR2 as SVAAGI. V lost 4 bases and J 0 bases, leaving 9 bases between the germline ends. The CDR3 covers 14 residues. The CDR3 sequence is CASSFVAMNTEAFF. CDR3 sequence (DNA): TGTGCCAGCAGTTTTGTGGCTATGAACACTGAAGCTTTCTTT.

This clonotype was recorded a few times. The chain recombines TRBV7-8 with TRBJ2-7; possible D gene TRBD2, 6 bases. Per the germline V gene, CDR1 is SGHVS and CDR2 is FQNEAQ. The CDR3 has 12 amino acids. Trimming removed 3 bases at V and 6 bases at J, with 9 bases between. CDR3: CASSFAGGEQYF. CDR3 DNA sequence: TGTGCCAGCAGCTTTGCCGGGGGCGAGCAGTACTTC.

The V and J genes are TRBV2 and TRBJ2-7, with 11 bases that match TRBD2. The CDR3 has 15 residues. The V gene end was trimmed by 6 bases and the J gene end by 1 base; junction bases not matched to a gene: 5. The germline V gene encodes CDR1 SNHLY and CDR2 FYNNEI. The CDR3 nucleotides read TGTGCCAGCAGGCCGACTAGCGGGGCGTCCTACGAGCAGTACTTC. Its translation is CASRPTSGASYEQYF.

This clonotype was recorded only once. Possible read error: a much larger clone is one base away. V and J are TRBV29-1 and TRBJ2-5; D may be TRBD1 or TRBD2 (5 bases each). Germline CDR1 reads SQVTM; CDR2 reads ANQGSEA. CDR3 length: 14 residues. V shed 5 bases and J shed 1 base, with 14 bases lying between them. The DNA for the CDR3 is TGCAGCGTTACCAGGGACCTGAGCCAAGAGACCCAGTACTTC. It translates to CSVTRDLSQETQYF.

The J gene is TRBJ1-5, the V gene TRBV29-1; TRBD1 agrees at 7 bases. Germline loops: CDR1 SQVTM, CDR2 ANQGSEA. The CDR3 spans 12 residues. The V gene end was trimmed by 8 bases and the J gene end by 6 bases; junction bases not matched to a gene: 7. The CDR3 is CSPTGDVQPQHF. In DNA, the CDR3 is TGCAGCCCTACAGGGGATGTTCAGCCCCAGCATTTT.

Concerning this clonotype itself: Given a much more abundant clone one base away, this may be a read error. The rearrangement joins TRBV10-3 to TRBJ2-5; D is undetermined. CDR1 is ENHRY, CDR2 SYGVKD, per germline. The CDR3 contains 13 residues. With 3 bases removed from V and 4 bases from J, the gap between germline ends came to 9 bases. The CDR3 DNA reads TGTGCCATCAGTGATAACTCGCGAGAGACCCAGTACTTC. Protein: CAISDNSRETQYF.

The gene calls are TRBV15 and TRBJ1-2; possibly TRBD1 for D (6 bases). The CDR3 has 15 amino acids. CDR1 and CDR2 from the germline V gene are LNHNV and YYDKDF (reference sequence). Trimming pared 1 base from V and 2 bases from J, leaving 11 bases between. CDR3 coding DNA: TGTGCCACCAGCAGAGGCTACAGGGAGAACTATGGCTACACCTTC. Its protein product is CATSRGYRENYGYTF.

This chain uses TRBV29-1 with TRBJ1-2, with 9 bases matching TRBD1. The germline V gene encodes CDR1 SQVTM and CDR2 ANQGSEA. This CDR3 is built from 13 residues. The CDR3 spells CRRTGVVHYGYTF. CDR3 in DNA: TGCAGACGGACAGGGGTGGTGCACTATGGCTACACCTTC.

About this clonotype: This may arise from a read error, as a much more abundant clone is one base away. The DNA of the CDR3 is TGTGCCAGTAGTGACGGGCCACGAGGCTACACCTTC. Protein sequence: CASSDGPRGYTF. V gene TRBV19 combines with J gene TRBJ1-2; D not resolved. The CDR3 runs to 12 residues. The V gene lost 5 bases and the J gene lost 8 bases, with 12 bases spanning the gap. The germline CDR1 and CDR2 sequences are LNHDA and SQIVND (reference sequence).

This clonotype showed up just a few times. The chain combines TRBV19 with TRBJ2-2; 9 bases match TRBD1. Looked up from germline, CDR1 is LNHDA and CDR2 is SQIVND (reference sequence). The CDR3 covers 12 residues. Trimming removed 10 bases from V and 6 bases from J; junction bases left unmatched: 3. CDR3 loop: CATRQGAGELFF. The DNA of the CDR3 is TGTGCCACCCGACAGGGGGCCGGGGAGCTGTTTTTT.